Listed below are T cell receptor beta chains from one sample, sequenced in a study of OX40 agonist ivuxolimab in advanced cancers. Using immunoSEQ multiplex PCR, the repertoire was profiled, and TCRdb retains in-frame clones only, with some absent. The sample carries roughly 48,000 clones, under 85% recorded once. Sequences were derived from CD4+ or CD8+ T cells sorted from blood, sampled in a trial of the OX40 agonist ivuxolimab. These receptor sequences come from an adult with an advanced solid tumor such as melanoma, head and neck, liver or kidney cancer. Both conserved end residues are part of each CDR3. A D gene is named only where the DNA matches it firmly. Rows may omit the clone size; those that give it use once, few, many or a size class.

TRBV4-2	TRBJ1-1	.	.	CASSQGFRGTEAFF	TGTGCCAGCAGCCAAGGCTTCAGGGGCACTGAAGCTTTCTTT
TRBV10-1	TRBJ2-1	TRBD1	.	CASSKAGTDSNEQFF	TGCGCCAGCAGTAAGGCCGGGACAGACAGCAATGAGCAGTTCTTC
TRBV5-4	TRBJ2-5	TRBD2	.	CASSQGLVRMETQYF	TGTGCCAGCAGTCAGGGACTAGTTCGGATGGAGACCCAGTACTTC
TRBV19	TRBJ1-5	.	medium-sized	CASSFNIQGRNQPQHF	TGTGCCAGTAGTTTCAACATCCAGGGACGCAATCAGCCCCAGCATTTT
TRBV19	TRBJ2-5	TRBD1	.	CASSPLRQGVGQETQYF	TGTGCCAGTAGTCCCCTCCGGCAGGGGGTGGGTCAAGAGACCCAGTACTTC
TRBV2	TRBJ2-5	TRBD2	.	CASSEGLAGETQYF	TGTGCCAGCAGTGAGGGACTAGCGGGGGAGACCCAGTACTTC
TRBV6-6	TRBJ1-3	TRBD1	.	CASSSGQGNTIYF	TGTGCCAGCAGCTCGGGACAGGGAAACACCATATATTTT
TRBV7-2	TRBJ1-1	.	.	CASSLHGANTEAFF	TGTGCCAGCAGCTTACATGGGGCCAACACTGAAGCTTTCTTT
TRBV7-9	TRBJ2-7	TRBD2	.	CASSHSGGNDEQYF	TGTGCCAGCAGCCATAGCGGGGGGAATGACGAGCAGTACTTC
TRBV5-1	TRBJ2-1	TRBD2	.	CASSRGTSGIYNEQFF	TGCGCCAGCAGCAGAGGGACTAGCGGAATCTACAATGAGCAGTTCTTC
TRBV11-2	TRBJ1-2	TRBD1	.	CASSLERTGDGYTF	TGTGCCAGCAGCTTAGAAAGGACAGGGGATGGCTACACCTTC
TRBV7-2	TRBJ2-2	.	.	CASSLVGAGNTGELFF	TGTGCCAGCAGCTTAGTCGGTGCGGGTAACACCGGGGAGCTGTTTTTT
TRBV18	TRBJ2-5	.	once	CASSPGQKETQYF	TGTGCCAGCTCACCAGGACAGAAAGAGACCCAGTACTTC
TRBV5-1	TRBJ2-5	.	.	CASSYGSLETQYF	TGTGCCAGCAGCTACGGGAGTCTGGAGACCCAGTACTTC
TRBV7-2	TRBJ1-1	.	.	CASSSHAGGRTEAFF	TGTGCCAGCAGTTCCCACGCGGGGGGCCGTACTGAAGCTTTCTTT
TRBV7-2	TRBJ1-2	TRBD1	once	CASSDRQGANYGYTF	TGTGCCAGCAGCGATCGACAGGGTGCGAACTATGGCTACACCTTC
TRBV6-5	TRBJ1-5	.	.	CASSHRDSNQPQHF	TGTGCCAGCAGTCACCGGGACAGCAATCAGCCCCAGCATTTT
TRBV5-1	TRBJ2-3	.	.	CASSPGSVSTDTQYF	TGCGCCAGCAGCCCTGGTTCGGTTAGCACAGATACGCAGTATTTT
TRBV19	TRBJ1-5	.	few	CASRQAMLPQHF	TGTGCCAGTAGACAGGCAATGTTGCCCCAGCATTTT
TRBV5-5	TRBJ2-7	TRBD1	.	CASSYPDRDYEQYF	TGTGCCAGCAGCTACCCGGACAGGGACTACGAGCAGTACTTC
TRBV4-1	TRBJ2-3	TRBD2	.	CASSSGRGAAGTDTQYF	TGCGCCAGCAGCTCAGGGAGGGGAGCGGCAGGCACAGATACGCAGTATTTT
TRBV19	TRBJ1-1	.	.	CASSIRARSNTEAFF	TGTGCCAGTAGTATAAGGGCCAGGTCGAACACTGAAGCTTTCTTT
TRBV11-2	TRBJ2-7	.	few	CASSLDVWVMTYEQYF	TGTGCCAGCAGCTTAGATGTCTGGGTCATGACCTACGAGCAGTACTTC
TRBV5-1	TRBJ2-7	TRBD1	once	CASSLAGQGVEQYF	TGCGCCAGCAGCTTGGCGGGGCAGGGGGTCGAGCAGTACTTC
TRBV7-8	TRBJ2-1	TRBD1	.	CASSVGQTNNEQFF	TGTGCCAGCAGCGTGGGACAGACAAACAATGAGCAGTTCTTC
TRBV5-4	TRBJ2-2	.	.	CASSLAGRGVGELFF	TGTGCCAGCAGCTTGGCCGGCAGGGGCGTCGGGGAGCTGTTTTTT
TRBV6-1	TRBJ2-3	.	.	CASSAWVFERVSTDTQYF	TGTGCCAGCAGTGCTTGGGTGTTTGAGAGGGTTAGCACAGATACGCAGTATTTT
TRBV23-1	TRBJ2-1	TRBD2	.	CASSQQGQRGSYNEQFF	TGCGCCAGCAGTCAACAGGGCCAGCGGGGTTCCTACAATGAGCAGTTCTTC
TRBV9	TRBJ1-2	TRBD1	once	CASSPRTGDYGYTF	TGTGCCAGCAGCCCGAGAACAGGGGACTATGGCTACACCTTC
TRBV19	TRBJ1-2	TRBD1	once	CASRVDRVHGYTF	TGTGCCAGTAGGGTGGACAGGGTGCATGGCTACACCTTC
TRBV10-3	TRBJ2-3	TRBD2	.	CAISRLAGGDTQYF	TGTGCCATCAGCCGACTAGCGGGGGGAGATACGCAGTATTTT
TRBV5-6	TRBJ1-1	.	few	CASRPLTGGTEAFF	TGTGCCAGCAGACCCCTAACCGGGGGGACTGAAGCTTTCTTT
TRBV19	TRBJ2-5	.	.	CASSQGLETQYF	TGTGCCAGTAGCCAAGGTTTGGAGACCCAGTACTTC
TRBV6-1	TRBJ1-5	.	.	CASRVDRSSNQPQHF	TGTGCCAGCAGAGTCGACAGGAGTAGCAATCAGCCCCAGCATTTT
TRBV7-3	TRBJ1-2	.	.	CASSLHRETYGYTF	TGTGCCAGCAGTTTACACAGGGAAACCTATGGCTACACCTTC
TRBV5-1	TRBJ2-1	TRBD1	.	CASNPDRGLNNEQFF	TGCGCCAGCAACCCAGACAGGGGTCTCAACAATGAGCAGTTCTTC
TRBV6-1	TRBJ2-2	TRBD1	.	CASSRQGITGELFF	TGTGCCAGCAGCCGACAGGGAATCACCGGGGAGCTGTTTTTT